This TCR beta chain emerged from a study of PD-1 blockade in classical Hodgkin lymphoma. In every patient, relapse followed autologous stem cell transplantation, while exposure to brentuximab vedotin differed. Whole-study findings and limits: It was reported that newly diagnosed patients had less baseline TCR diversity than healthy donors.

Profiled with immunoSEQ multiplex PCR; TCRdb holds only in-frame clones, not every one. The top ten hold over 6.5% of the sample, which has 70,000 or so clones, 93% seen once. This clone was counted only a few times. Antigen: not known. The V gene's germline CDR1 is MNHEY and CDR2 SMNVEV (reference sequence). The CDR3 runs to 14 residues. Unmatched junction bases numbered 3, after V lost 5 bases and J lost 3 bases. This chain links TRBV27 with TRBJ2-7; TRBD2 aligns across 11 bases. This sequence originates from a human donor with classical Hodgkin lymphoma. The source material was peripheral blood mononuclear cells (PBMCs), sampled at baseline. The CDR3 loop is CASSGLAGGYEQYF. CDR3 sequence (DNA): TGTGCCAGCAGTGGACTAGCGGGTGGCTACGAGCAGTACTTC.